This entry lists 14 T cell receptor beta chains sequenced from one sample in a study of metastatic and nonmetastatic thyroid tumors. Patients were all untreated before their thyroid surgery. TCRdb called clones again from the PCR reads with MiXCR. Here the sample spans several thousand clones, 15% to 20% being singletons. Sequences were obtained from adjacent normal tissue. These receptors originate from a male donor with papillary thyroid cancer or a benign thyroid nodule (not recorded which). Some clones in this sample may be carry-over from other donors' samples.

By sample fraction, this clone is medium-sized. The sample carries other DNA sequences with the same CDR3. The chain uses TRBV19 and TRBJ1-5, with a weak D call TRBD1 (5 bases). Trimming stripped 3 bases from V and 0 bases from J, with 12 bases between. Germline V CDR1 and CDR2: LNHDA, SQIVND (reference sequence). This CDR3 has 16 amino acids. The CDR3 bases are TGTGCCAGTAGTATCTCGCTGGGGCTTAGCAATCAGCCCCAGCATTTT. It yields the protein CASSISLGLSNQPQHF.

This clone was observed a few times. The chain combines TRBV12-3 or TRBV12-4 with TRBJ1-5; TRBD1 is a possible D gene (6 bases). V gave up 3 bases and J gave up 2 bases, with 8 bases separating them. The CDR3 loop spans 14 amino acids. CDR3 sequence: CASSFSGGNQPQHF. In DNA, the CDR3 is TGTGCCAGCAGTTTTTCAGGGGGCAATCAGCCCCAGCATTTT.

This clone was counted at least ten times. The chain combines TRBV10-1 with TRBJ1-5; D not certain. Trimming cost V 4 bases and J 2 bases, with 30 bases left between them. This CDR3 contains 21 residues. Germline loops: CDR1 WNHNN, CDR2 SYGVQD (reference sequence). The CDR3 sequence: CASSVQLPSSGAPFGNQPQHF. Here the CDR3 DNA reads TGCGCCAGCAGTGTCCAGCTCCCGTCGTCGGGAGCACCTTTCGGCAATCAGCCCCAGCATTTT.

There are a few counts of this clone. The rearrangement uses TRBV27 and TRBJ2-7; D not certain. V was clipped by 3 bases and J by 0 bases, with 9 bases between them. The CDR3 covers 14 residues. Germline V gives CDR1 MNHEY, CDR2 SMNVEV (reference sequence). The CDR3 spells CASSFRHISYEQYF. In DNA form, the CDR3 reads TGTGCCAGCAGTTTTCGACACATCTCCTACGAGCAGTACTTC.

This chain connects TRBV28 to TRBJ2-7; the D gene is possibly TRBD1 (5 bases). V lost 3 bases and J 10 bases, leaving 19 bases between the germline ends. CDR3 size: 14 residues. Germline lookup yields CDR1 MDHEN and CDR2 SYDVKM. Here the CDR3 DNA reads TGTGCCAGCAGTTTGGTCGGACAAGCTACGAGACAGTACTTC. Protein sequence: CASSLVGQATRQYF.

The CDR3 here is CASSVRGLHNEQFF. The CDR3 coding sequence is TGTGCCAGCAGTGTCAGGGGTTTACACAATGAGCAGTTCTTC. This chain links TRBV2 with TRBJ2-1, with TRBD1 as a possible D gene (6 bases). V was shortened by 4 bases and J by 5 bases, with 12 bases between the two germline ends. Looked up from germline, CDR1 is SNHLY and CDR2 is FYNNEI. The CDR3 totals 14 residues.

The chain is built from TRBV11-2 and TRBJ2-7, with TRBD2 matching over 7 bases. The trim removed 5 bases at V and 9 bases at J, leaving 7 bases unmatched. From germline, CDR1 is SGHAT and CDR2 FQNNGV. The CDR3 is 12 residues long. The CDR3 bases are TGTGCCAGCAGCGGGGAAACTAGCGTGCAGTACTTC. Amino acid sequence: CASSGETSVQYF.

The chain carries TRBV20-1 and TRBJ1-1; D possibly corresponds to TRBD1 (6 bases). Germline loops: CDR1 DFQATT, CDR2 SNEGSKA (reference sequence). V gave up 0 bases and J gave up 0 bases, with 11 bases separating them. There are 15 residues in the CDR3. The CDR3 loop reads CSARETGHLNTEAFF. CDR3 coding DNA: TGCAGTGCTAGAGAAACGGGACATTTGAACACTGAAGCTTTCTTT.

This chain links TRBV5-6 with TRBJ2-1; 8 bases line up with TRBD2. The J segment lost 5 bases and the V segment lost 7 bases, leaving 11 bases of the junction unmatched. The CDR3 is 15 amino acids. Germline values: CDR1 SGHDT, CDR2 YYEEEE. The CDR3 nucleotides are TGTGCCAGCGCTGAGACTAGCGTGAGTCACAATGAGCAGTTCTTC. Residues: CASAETSVSHNEQFF.

Note on this clone: One junction end does not reproduce the germline sequence, and a read error may be involved. This chain uses TRBV20-1 with TRBJ2-3; 8 bases are a match to TRBD2. The CDR3 contains 14 residues. Per germline, CDR1 DFQATT and CDR2 SNEGSKA (reference sequence). CDR3 in DNA: TGCAGTGCTGCTCCGGGACTAGTTACAGGTACGCAGTATTTT. Translation gives CSAAPGLVTGTQYF.

This chain links TRBV30 with TRBJ2-7, with 7 nucleotides matching TRBD1. Germline V lookup: CDR1 GTSNPN, CDR2 SVGIG (reference sequence). This CDR3 has 14 residues. V was clipped by 4 bases and J by 3 bases; unmatched bases: 9. The CDR3 loop is CAWTTGTANYEQYF. DNA of the CDR3: TGTGCCTGGACAACCGGGACAGCTAACTACGAGCAGTACTTC.

By proportion, this clone is medium-sized (0.01 to 0.1%). The germline gene is not matched at one end of the junction; a read error may be the cause. The genes are TRBV7-7 and TRBJ2-5; D gene unclear. The CDR3 contains 15 residues. Germline assignment: CDR1 SSHAT and CDR2 FNYEAQ (reference sequence). CDR3 amino acids: CASSFSTYDGETQYF. The CDR3 coding sequence is TGTGCTAGCAGCTTTAGCACGTATGATGGGGAGACCCAGTACTTC.

The sample holds one count of this clone. The DNA of the CDR3 is TGCGCCAGCAGTGAGGAGGGAAACCTTAACTATGGCTACACCTTC. This translates into CASSEEGNLNYGYTF. This chain joins TRBV5-1 and TRBJ1-2; D is undetermined. This CDR3 is 15 amino acids long. Germline V gene sequence: CDR1 SGHRS, CDR2 YFSETQ. The V end lost 5 bases, the J end lost 1 base, and 15 bases lay between the germline ends.

The chain combines TRBV6-2 or TRBV6-3 with TRBJ2-3, with a weak D call TRBD2 (5 bases). The CDR3 has 14 amino acids. Germline lookup yields CDR1 MNHEY and CDR2 SVGEGT. V lost 5 bases, J lost 4 bases, and 13 bases lay in between. The CDR3 loop reads CASSKGERADTQYF. The CDR3 nucleotides are TGTGCCAGCAGTAAGGGAGAGAGGGCAGATACGCAGTATTTT.